These 15 T cell receptor beta chains originate from one sample sequenced in a study of blood T cell repertoires in COVID-19. The assay was immunoSEQ multiplex PCR, and TCRdb's table has in-frame clones only and misses some. There are more than 300,000 clones in the sample; roughly 90% occur only once, and roughly 3.6% lies in the top ten. Sequencing was done on a sample of PBMCs or T cells enriched from blood (not recorded which). The receptor set was obtained from a woman aged 25-40 years who had been exposed to COVID-19.

The chain links TRBV6-5 to TRBJ1-2; possibly TRBD1 for D (6 bases). Germline V lookup: CDR1 MNHEY, CDR2 SVGAGI. The CDR3 is made up of 14 amino acids. Trimming left V 0 bases short and J 7 bases short, with 12 bases between. CDR3 in DNA: TGTGCCAGCAGTTACTCTAATGGCAGGGGTGGCTACACCTTC. Amino acid sequence: CASSYSNGRGGYTF.

This clone was seen once. This rearrangement joins TRBV5-6 to TRBJ1-2; 9 positions match TRBD1. This CDR3 is 14 amino acids long. With V trimmed by 2 bases and J by 4 bases, 3 bases remained unmatched. The germline gives CDR1 SGHDT, CDR2 YYEEEE. The CDR3 coding sequence is TGTGCCAGCAGCTTTTTGGGACAGGGCTATGGCTACACCTTC. Its protein product is CASSFLGQGYGYTF.

This clone was observed a handful of times. J is TRBJ1-5 and V is TRBV19; no clear D. Germline CDR1 LNHDA, CDR2 SQIVND (reference sequence). This CDR3 region has 15 residues. V was trimmed by 4 bases and J by 6 bases, leaving 16 bases between them. The DNA of the CDR3 is TGTGCCAGTAGTACTATAGGAGGATCGAGTCAGCCCCAGCATTTT. This translates into CASSTIGGSSQPQHF.

The V and J genes are TRBV5-6 and TRBJ1-1, with a tentative D call TRBD1 (5 bases). The CDR3 is 15 amino acids. Germline V lookup: CDR1 SGHDT, CDR2 YYEEEE. The V gene lost 1 base and the J gene lost 4 bases, with 14 bases spanning the gap. CDR3 DNA: TGTGCCAGCAGCTTGACCCTTACAGGTCGCACTGAAGCTTTCTTT. Translating gives CASSLTLTGRTEAFF.

This clone showed up just once. The V and J genes are TRBV7-9 and TRBJ1-4, with D perhaps matching TRBD1 (5 bases). The CDR3 has 14 residues. The V gene lost 5 bases and the J gene lost 7 bases, with 14 bases spanning the gap. Germline CDR1 and CDR2: SEHNR and FQNEAQ (reference sequence). CDR3 in amino acids: CASSPPGDPEKLFF. The CDR3 DNA reads as TGTGCCAGCAGCCCCCCGGGGGATCCTGAAAAACTGTTTTTT.

The V gene is TRBV9, the J gene TRBJ2-7, with TRBD1 identical over 8 bases. There are 15 residues in the CDR3. The junction had 5 bases not matched to a gene; V was cut back by 0 bases and J by 3 bases. The germline V gene has CDR1 SGDLS and CDR2 YYNGEE. CDR3 sequence reads: CASSVGGTGSYEQYF. In DNA form, the CDR3 reads TGTGCCAGCAGCGTAGGGGGGACAGGTAGCTACGAGCAGTACTTC.

The chain uses TRBV7-2 and TRBJ1-4; 9 bases agree with TRBD1. Germline values: CDR1 SGHTA, CDR2 FQGNSA. The trim removed 1 base at V and 2 bases at J, leaving 8 bases unmatched. The CDR3 contains 18 residues. Here the CDR3 DNA reads TGTGCCAGCAGCTTAGTGACAGGGGGAAGGGCTACTAATGAAAAACTGTTTTTT. Encoded protein: CASSLVTGGRATNEKLFF.

The chain couples TRBV4-3 to TRBJ2-1, with 12 nucleotides matching TRBD2. Unmatched junction bases numbered 0, after V lost 1 base and J lost 2 bases. Germline values: CDR1 LGHNA, CDR2 YSLEER. The CDR3 covers 16 residues. The CDR3 reads CASSQASGGAYNEQFF. The CDR3 nucleotides read TGCGCCAGCAGCCAAGCTAGCGGGGGGGCCTACAATGAGCAGTTCTTC.

V is TRBV4-2 and J is TRBJ1-1; no clear D gene. Germline V gene lookup returns CDR1 LGHNA and CDR2 YNFKEQ. The length of the CDR3 is 13 residues. V lost 0 bases, J lost 3 bases, and 5 bases lay in between. The CDR3 DNA is TGTGCCAGCAGCCAAGACAGGTACACTGAAGCTTTCTTT. It specifies CASSQDRYTEAFF.

The rearrangement joins TRBV30 to TRBJ1-1, with TRBD1 matching over 12 bases. The CDR3 sequence is 17 residues long. V gave up 2 bases and J gave up 5 bases; unmatched junction bases: 12. CDR1 is GTSNPN, CDR2 SVGIG, per germline (reference sequence). The CDR3 is CAWSLPGQGALGTEAFF. In nucleotides, the CDR3 is TGTGCCTGGAGTCTACCGGGACAGGGGGCGTTAGGGACTGAAGCTTTCTTT.

This chain links TRBV4-1 with TRBJ2-7, with D unclear. The CDR3 is 12 residues long. V was shortened by 0 bases and J by 5 bases, with 5 bases between the two germline ends. CDR1 MGHRA and CDR2 YSYEKL come from the germline V gene. The CDR3 loop reads CASSQDKNEQYF. Written as DNA, the CDR3 is TGCGCCAGCAGCCAAGATAAAAACGAGCAGTACTTC.

The sample holds a few counts of this clone. Distinct nucleotide sequences in the sample also encode this CDR3. This chain uses TRBV11-3 with TRBJ1-1; 7 bases line up with TRBD1. The CDR3 length is 15 residues. J gave up 1 base and V 1 base, and 3 bases lay outside the gene matches. The germline V gene encodes CDR1 SGHNT and CDR2 YENEEA. DNA for the CDR3: TGTGCCAGCAGCTTAGGAGGGGGCGCGAACACTGAAGCTTTCTTT. Translated, it gives CASSLGGGANTEAFF. Full variable domain (outside the CDR3, taken from reference TRBV11-3 and TRBJ1-1): EAGVVQSPRYKIIEKKQPVAFWCNPISGHNTLYWYLQNLGQGPELLIRYENEEAVDDSQLPKDRFSAERLKGVDSTLKIQPAELGDSAVYLCASSLGGGANTEAFFGQGTRLTVV.

This clone occurred once. The gene calls are TRBV27 and TRBJ1-1, with 7 positions matching TRBD1. The CDR3 totals 15 residues. V was clipped by 5 bases and J by 5 bases; unmatched bases: 11. Germline V lookup: CDR1 MNHEY, CDR2 SMNVEV (reference sequence). The CDR3, as DNA: TGTGCCAGCAGTCCCAGGGGGGCCTGGGGAACTGAAGCTTTCTTT. Translating it yields CASSPRGAWGTEAFF.

The chain combines TRBV29-1 with TRBJ2-2, with TRBD2 matching 10 bases. V lost 5 bases and J lost 1; bases outside the gene matches: 7. Germline CDR1 is SQVTM and CDR2 is ANQGSEA. The CDR3 has 16 amino acids. DNA for the CDR3: TGCAGCGTTCGCGGGGCTAGCGGGGGGAACACCGGGGAGCTGTTTTTT. Encoded protein: CSVRGASGGNTGELFF.

This sequence joins TRBV5-1 and TRBJ2-2, with 7 bases lining up with TRBD1. The V segment lost 4 bases and the J segment 8 bases; nucleotides outside the gene matches: 8. Germline loops: CDR1 SGHRS, CDR2 YFSETQ. CDR3 length: 14 residues. The CDR3 here is CASSRDRAFGELFF. In DNA form, the CDR3 reads TGCGCCAGCAGCCGCGACAGGGCCTTTGGGGAGCTGTTTTTT.